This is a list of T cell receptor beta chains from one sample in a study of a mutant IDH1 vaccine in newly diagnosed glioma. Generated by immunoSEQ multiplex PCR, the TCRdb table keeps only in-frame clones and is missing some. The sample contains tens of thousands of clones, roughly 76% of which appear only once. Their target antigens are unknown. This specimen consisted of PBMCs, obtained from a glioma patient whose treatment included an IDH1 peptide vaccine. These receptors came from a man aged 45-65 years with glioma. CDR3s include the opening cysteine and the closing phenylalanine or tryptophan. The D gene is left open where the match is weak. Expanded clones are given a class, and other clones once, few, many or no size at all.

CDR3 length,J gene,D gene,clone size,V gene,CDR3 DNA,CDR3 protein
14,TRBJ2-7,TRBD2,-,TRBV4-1,TGCGCCAGCAGCCTGATAGGGACTAGCGACGAGCAGTACTTC,CASSLIGTSDEQYF
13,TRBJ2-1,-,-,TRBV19,TGTGCCACCGATTGGCCGGGAATCAATGAGCAGTTCTTC,CATDWPGINEQFF
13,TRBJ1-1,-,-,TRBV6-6,TGTGCCAGCAGTTACCGGACGAACACTGAAGCTTTCTTT,CASSYRTNTEAFF
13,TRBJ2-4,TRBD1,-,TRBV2,TGTGCCAGCCGTGGGGACAGTGAAAACATTCAGTACTTC,CASRGDSENIQYF
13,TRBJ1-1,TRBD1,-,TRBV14,TGTGCCAGCAGCCAACAAAGGGACAGTGAAGCTTTCTTT,CASSQQRDSEAFF
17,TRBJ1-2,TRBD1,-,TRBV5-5,TGTGCCAGCAGCGATTACCGGGACAGGGGAAAGGGATATGGCTACACCTTC,CASSDYRDRGKGYGYTF
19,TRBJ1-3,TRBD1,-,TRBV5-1,TGCGCCAGCAGCTTGGTGCCAGTCGGGACAGGGGATACTGGAAACACCATATATTTT,CASSLVPVGTGDTGNTIYF
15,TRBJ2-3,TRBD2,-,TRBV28,TGTGCCAGCAGTCCAGCGGGAGCTTCCACAGATACGCAGTATTTT,CASSPAGASTDTQYF
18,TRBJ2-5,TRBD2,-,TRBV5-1,TGCGCCAGCAGCTCCCCCGCTAGCGGGGGGGATCCCAAAGAGACCCAGTACTTC,CASSSPASGGDPKETQYF
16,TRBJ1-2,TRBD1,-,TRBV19,TGTGCCAGTAGTATAGATAGAAGGACAGGGTCCTATGGCTACACCTTC,CASSIDRRTGSYGYTF
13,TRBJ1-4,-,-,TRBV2,TGTGCCAGCACCGGGAGTCATAATGAAAAACTGTTTTTT,CASTGSHNEKLFF
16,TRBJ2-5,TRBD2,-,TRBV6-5,TGTGCCAGCAGTTACTCGACTAGCGGGGGACAAGAGACCCAGTACTTC,CASSYSTSGGQETQYF
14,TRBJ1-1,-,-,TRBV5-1,TGCGCCAGCAGCTTCGAACGGGGGAACACTGAAGCTTTCTTT,CASSFERGNTEAFF
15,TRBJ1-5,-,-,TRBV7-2,TGTGCCAGCAGCTTAACGGGGTTAAGCAATCAGCCCCAGCATTTT,CASSLTGLSNQPQHF
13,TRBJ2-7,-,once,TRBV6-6,TGTGCCAGCAGTTATTCCAGCTCCTACGAGCAGTACTTC,CASSYSSSYEQYF
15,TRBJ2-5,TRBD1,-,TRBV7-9,TGTGCCAGCAGCTCCTGGACAGGGTCTTTGGAGACCCAGTACTTC,CASSSWTGSLETQYF
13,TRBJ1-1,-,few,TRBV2,TGTGCCAGCAGTGGGCAGCGGGACACTGAAGCTTTCTTT,CASSGQRDTEAFF
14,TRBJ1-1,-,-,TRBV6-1,TGTGCCAGCAGTCCTCGGAGGGTTAACACTGAAGCTTTCTTT,CASSPRRVNTEAFF
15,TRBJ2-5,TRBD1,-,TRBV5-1,TGCGCCAGCAGCTTATGGGACAGGATGATAGAGACCCAGTACTTC,CASSLWDRMIETQYF
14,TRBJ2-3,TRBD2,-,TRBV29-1,TGCAGCGCCGTCCCCAGCGGGAGTGTGGATACGCAGTATTTT,CSAVPSGSVDTQYF
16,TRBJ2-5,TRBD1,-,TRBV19,TGTGCCAGTAGTATCCAAGGGACAGGGAAGGAAGAGACCCAGTACTTC,CASSIQGTGKEETQYF
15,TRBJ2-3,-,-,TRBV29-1,TGCAGCGTCGCCGTCACGGGACGGAGCACAGATACGCAGTATTTT,CSVAVTGRSTDTQYF
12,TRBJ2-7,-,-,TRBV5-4,TGTGCCAGCAGCTCCCAGGGCCTCGAGCAGTACTTC,CASSSQGLEQYF
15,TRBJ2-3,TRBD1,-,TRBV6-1,TGTGCCAGCAGTGAAATGGGACAGGGGGCAGATACGCAGTATTTT,CASSEMGQGADTQYF
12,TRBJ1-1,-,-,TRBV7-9,TGTGCCAGCAGCTTAGGTGGGGGGCTGGCTTTCTTT,CASSLGGGLAFF
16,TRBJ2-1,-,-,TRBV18,TGTGCCAGCTCACCACCGAGCGGTAACTCCTACAATGAGCAGTTCTTC,CASSPPSGNSYNEQFF
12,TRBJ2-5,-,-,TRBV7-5,TGTGCCAGAAGCCCCCCCAGCAAGACCCAGTACTTC,CARSPPSKTQYF
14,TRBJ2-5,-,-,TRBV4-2,TGTGCCAGCAGCTCGGCGGGGAACCAAGAGACCCAGTACTTC,CASSSAGNQETQYF
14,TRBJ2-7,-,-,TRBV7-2,TGTGCCAGCAGCTTAGCGGAGGTGGGCGGCGAGCAGTACTTC,CASSLAEVGGEQYF
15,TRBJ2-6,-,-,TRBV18,TGTGCCAGCTCACCAACAGCCTCTGGGGCCAACGTCCTGACTTTC,CASSPTASGANVLTF
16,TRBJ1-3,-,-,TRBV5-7,TGTGCCAGCAGCTTCCTACAGGGACCCCCTGGAAACACCATATATTTT,CASSFLQGPPGNTIYF
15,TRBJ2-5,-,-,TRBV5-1,TGCGCCAGCAATTCTGGCGGGGGCAATCAAGAGACCCAGTACTTC,CASNSGGGNQETQYF
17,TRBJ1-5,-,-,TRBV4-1,TGCGCCAGCAGCCAAGAGGTAACTGGGGCAGTAGGTCAGCCCCAGCATTTT,CASSQEVTGAVGQPQHF
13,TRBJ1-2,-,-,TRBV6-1,TGTGCCAGCAGTGAGTCAAGCGTCTATGGCTACACCTTC,CASSESSVYGYTF
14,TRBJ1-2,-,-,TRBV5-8,TGTGCCAGCAGCTTGGTTGGGGTTGATTCAGGCTACACCTTC,CASSLVGVDSGYTF
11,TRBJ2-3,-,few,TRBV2,TGTGCCAGCCAGTTGGGAGATACGCAGTATTTT,CASQLGDTQYF
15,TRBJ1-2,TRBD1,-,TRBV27,TGTGCCAGCAGTTCCGGACAGGGGATTAACTATGGCTACACCTTC,CASSSGQGINYGYTF
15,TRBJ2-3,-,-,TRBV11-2,TGTGCCAGCAGCTTGTCCCCAGGATTCACAGATACGCAGTATTTT,CASSLSPGFTDTQYF
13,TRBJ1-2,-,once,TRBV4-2,TGTGCCAGCAGCCAAGGCGAAGGGGGGAGCTACACCTTC,CASSQGEGGSYTF
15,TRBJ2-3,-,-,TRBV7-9,TGTGCCAGCAGCCCGAAGGAGCGTCTAGGGGCTACGCAGTATTTT,CASSPKERLGATQYF
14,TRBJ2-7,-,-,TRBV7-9,TGTGCCAGCAGCGGCAGGTCCGAGCCCTACGAGCAGTACTTC,CASSGRSEPYEQYF
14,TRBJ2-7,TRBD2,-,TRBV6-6,TGTGCCAGCAGCGGGGGGGGGCCGGGGTACGAGCAGTACTTC,CASSGGGPGYEQYF
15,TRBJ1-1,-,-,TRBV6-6,TGTGCCAGCAGTTCTCGACCGAATACGAACACTGAAGCTTTCTTT,CASSSRPNTNTEAFF
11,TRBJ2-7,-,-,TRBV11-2,TGTGCCAGCAGCTCGACCTACGAGCAGTACTTC,CASSSTYEQYF
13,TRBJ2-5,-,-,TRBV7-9,TGTGCCAGCAGGGATCAGGCTAGCGAGACCCAGTACTTC,CASRDQASETQYF
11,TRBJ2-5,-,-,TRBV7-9,TGTGCCAGCAGCCGTCAAGAGACCCAGTACTTC,CASSRQETQYF
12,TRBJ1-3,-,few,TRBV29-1,TGCAGCGCCGACATCTCTGGAAACACCATATATTTT,CSADISGNTIYF
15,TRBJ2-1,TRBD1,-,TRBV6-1,TGTGCCAGCAGTGAAGCTCCACAGGGGCTCAATGAGCAGTTCTTC,CASSEAPQGLNEQFF
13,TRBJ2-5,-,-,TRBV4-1,TGCGCCAGCAGCCAAGAAACCGGGGTGACCCAGTACTTC,CASSQETGVTQYF
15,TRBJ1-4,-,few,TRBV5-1,TGCGCCAGCAGCTTCTTTTACTCAACTAATGAAAAACTGTTTTTT,CASSFFYSTNEKLFF
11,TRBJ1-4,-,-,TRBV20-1,TGCAGTGCTGGGGGAAGTGAAAAACTGTTTTTT,CSAGGSEKLFF
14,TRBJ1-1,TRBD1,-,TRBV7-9,TGTGCCAGCACCCTGGACAGGGTGAACACTGAAGCTTTCTTT,CASTLDRVNTEAFF
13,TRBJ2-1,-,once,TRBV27,TGTGCCAGCAGGGGACTTTCCTACAATGAGCAGTTCTTC,CASRGLSYNEQFF